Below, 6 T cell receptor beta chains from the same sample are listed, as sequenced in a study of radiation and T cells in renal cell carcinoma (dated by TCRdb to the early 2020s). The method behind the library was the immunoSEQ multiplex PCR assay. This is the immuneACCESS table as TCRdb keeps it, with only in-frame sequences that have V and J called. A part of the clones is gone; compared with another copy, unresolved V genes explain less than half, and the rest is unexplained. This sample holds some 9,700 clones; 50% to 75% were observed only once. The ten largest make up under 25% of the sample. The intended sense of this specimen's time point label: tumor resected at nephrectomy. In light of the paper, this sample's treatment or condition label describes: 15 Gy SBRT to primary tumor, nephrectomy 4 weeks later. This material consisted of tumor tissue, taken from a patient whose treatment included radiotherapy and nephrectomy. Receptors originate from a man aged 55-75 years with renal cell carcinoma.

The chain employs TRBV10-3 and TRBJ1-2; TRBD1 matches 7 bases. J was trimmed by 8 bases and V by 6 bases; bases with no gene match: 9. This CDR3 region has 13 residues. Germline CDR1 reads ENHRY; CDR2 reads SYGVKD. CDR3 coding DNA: TGTGCCATCAGAAAAGAGGGGGCAGGGGGCTACACCTTC. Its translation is CAIRKEGAGGYTF.

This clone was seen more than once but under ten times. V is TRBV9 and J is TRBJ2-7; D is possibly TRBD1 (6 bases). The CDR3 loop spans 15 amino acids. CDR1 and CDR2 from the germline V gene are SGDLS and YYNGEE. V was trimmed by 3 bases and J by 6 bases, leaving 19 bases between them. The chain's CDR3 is CASSEFGQMTSEQYF. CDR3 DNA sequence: TGTGCCAGCAGCGAGTTCGGACAGATGACCTCCGAGCAGTACTTC.

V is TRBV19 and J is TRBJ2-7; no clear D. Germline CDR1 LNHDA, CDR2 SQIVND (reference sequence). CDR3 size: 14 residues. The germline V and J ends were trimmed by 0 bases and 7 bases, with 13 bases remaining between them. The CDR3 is CASSIDVGRGEQYF. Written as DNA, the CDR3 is TGTGCCAGTAGTATAGATGTCGGCCGTGGTGAGCAGTACTTC.

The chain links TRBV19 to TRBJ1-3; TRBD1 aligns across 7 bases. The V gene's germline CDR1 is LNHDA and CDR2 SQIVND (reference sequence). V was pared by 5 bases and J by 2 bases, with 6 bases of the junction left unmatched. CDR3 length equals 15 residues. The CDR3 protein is CASSSDQGAGNTIYF. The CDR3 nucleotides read TGTGCCAGTAGTTCGGACCAGGGGGCTGGAAACACCATATATTTT.

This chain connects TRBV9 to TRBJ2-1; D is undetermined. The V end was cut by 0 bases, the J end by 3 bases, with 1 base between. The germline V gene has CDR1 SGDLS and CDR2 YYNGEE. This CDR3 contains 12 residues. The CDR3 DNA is TGTGCCAGCAGCGTAGACTACAATGAGCAGTTCTTC. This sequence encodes CASSVDYNEQFF.

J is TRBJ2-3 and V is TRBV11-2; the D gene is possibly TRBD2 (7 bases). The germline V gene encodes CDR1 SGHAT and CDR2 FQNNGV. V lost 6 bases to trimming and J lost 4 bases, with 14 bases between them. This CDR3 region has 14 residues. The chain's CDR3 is CASRLAGAPDTQYF. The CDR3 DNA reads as TGTGCCAGCAGACTCGCGGGGGCACCAGATACGCAGTATTTT.